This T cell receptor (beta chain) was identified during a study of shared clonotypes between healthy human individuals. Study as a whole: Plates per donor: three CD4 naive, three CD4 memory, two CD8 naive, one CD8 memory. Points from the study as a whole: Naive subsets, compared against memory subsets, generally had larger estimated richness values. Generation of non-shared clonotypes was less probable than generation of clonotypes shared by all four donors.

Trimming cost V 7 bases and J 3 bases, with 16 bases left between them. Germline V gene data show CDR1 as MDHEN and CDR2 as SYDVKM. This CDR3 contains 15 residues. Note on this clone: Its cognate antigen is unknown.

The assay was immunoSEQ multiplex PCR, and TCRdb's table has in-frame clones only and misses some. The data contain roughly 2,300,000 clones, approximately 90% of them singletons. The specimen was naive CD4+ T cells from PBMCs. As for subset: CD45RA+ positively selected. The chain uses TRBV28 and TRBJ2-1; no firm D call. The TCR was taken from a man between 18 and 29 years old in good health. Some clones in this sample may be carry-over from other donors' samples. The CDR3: CASTQNTVNYNEQFF. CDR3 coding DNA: TGTGCCAGCACCCAGAACACGGTCAACTACAATGAGCAGTTCTTC.